The clone carrying this TCR beta chain occurred once. Antigen: not known. Germline V gene sequence: CDR1 LGHNA, CDR2 YSLEER. CDR3 length: 15 residues. Trimming took 1 base from V and 3 from J; bases not matched to a gene: 6. When replicate PCRs were run on sorted subsets, they used 200 to 250 ng DNA, approximately 33,000 T cell genomes. Sequenced by immunoSEQ multiplex PCR; TCRdb stores in-frame clones only, minus some. The repertoire consists of about 2.1 million clones, with 85% to 95% occurring once and the leading ten covering under 2%. The sample is drawn from a study of shared clonotypes between healthy human individuals. Study-wide points: Among donors, clonotype sharing was expected to be affected by sequencing depth. At large depth, rarefaction still showed sorted-subset sequencing to be incomplete.

Naive CD8 isolation took CD45RO-negative cells positively selected for CCR7 and excluded terminally differentiated effector memory CD45RA+ cells. This TCR came from a man younger than 35 in good health. Some clones in this sample may be carry-over from other donors' samples. The V call is TRBV4-3, the J call TRBJ2-7; TRBD2 matches 7 bases. Sequencing was performed on naive CD8+ T cells from PBMCs. CDR3 region: CASSQGLGRLYEQYF. DNA for the CDR3: TGCGCCAGCAGCCAAGGACTCGGGAGGCTCTACGAGCAGTACTTC.